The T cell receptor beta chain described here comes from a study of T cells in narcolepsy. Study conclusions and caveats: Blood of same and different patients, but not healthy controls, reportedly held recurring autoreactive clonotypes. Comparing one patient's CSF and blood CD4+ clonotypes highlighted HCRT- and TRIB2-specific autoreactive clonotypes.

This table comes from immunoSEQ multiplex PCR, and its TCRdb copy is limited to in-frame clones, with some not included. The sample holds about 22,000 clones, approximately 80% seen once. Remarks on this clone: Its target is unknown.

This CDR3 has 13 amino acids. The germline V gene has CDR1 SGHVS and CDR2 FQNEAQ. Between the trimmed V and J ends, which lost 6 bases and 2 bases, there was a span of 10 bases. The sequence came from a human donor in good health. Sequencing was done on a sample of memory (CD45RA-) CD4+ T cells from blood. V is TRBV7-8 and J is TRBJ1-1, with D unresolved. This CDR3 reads CASSSQSNTEAFF. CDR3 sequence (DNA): TGTGCCAGCAGTTCACAATCCAACACTGAAGCTTTCTTT.